This is a list of T cell receptor beta chains from one sample in a study of CD8+ T cells in alopecia areata. Using immunoSEQ multiplex PCR, the repertoire was profiled, and TCRdb retains in-frame clones only, with some absent. The sample yields 98,000 or so clones, more than 55% seen once. Source: CD8+ T cells sorted from blood, taken at week 4, from a patient treated with tofacitinib. These receptors were collected from a human donor with alopecia areata. Each CDR3 is given with its conserved first and last residue. D genes are given only for firm matches. Size values are once, few and many counts, or a class for expanded clones, and some rows have none.

V gene: TRBV29-1
CDR3 length: 14
J gene: TRBJ2-1
clone size: NA
D gene: TRBD2
CDR3 protein: CSVEGVAGHNEQFF
CDR3 DNA: TGCAGCGTTGAAGGGGTAGCGGGCCACAATGAGCAGTTCTTC

V gene: TRBV5-1
CDR3 length: 13
J gene: TRBJ2-1
clone size: NA
D gene: NA
CDR3 protein: CASSFVPYNEQFF
CDR3 DNA: TGCGCCAGCAGCTTTGTTCCATACAATGAGCAGTTCTTC

V gene: TRBV7-6
CDR3 length: 15
J gene: TRBJ1-4
clone size: NA
D gene: TRBD1
CDR3 protein: CASSGRTGTNEKLFF
CDR3 DNA: TGTGCCAGCAGCGGAAGGACAGGGACTAATGAAAAACTGTTTTTT

V gene: TRBV27
CDR3 length: 12
J gene: TRBJ2-7
clone size: NA
D gene: NA
CDR3 protein: CASSLSPGEQYF
CDR3 DNA: TGTGCCAGCAGCCTTTCTCCCGGGGAGCAGTACTTC

V gene: TRBV29-1
CDR3 length: 14
J gene: TRBJ2-1
clone size: NA
D gene: TRBD1
CDR3 protein: CSVEGTGVYNEQFF
CDR3 DNA: TGCAGCGTTGAGGGGACAGGGGTCTACAATGAGCAGTTCTTC

V gene: TRBV7-6
CDR3 length: 13
J gene: TRBJ2-7
clone size: NA
D gene: NA
CDR3 protein: CASGGLATYEQYF
CDR3 DNA: TGTGCCAGCGGAGGGCTAGCGACCTACGAGCAGTACTTC

V gene: TRBV6-5
CDR3 length: 14
J gene: TRBJ1-2
clone size: NA
D gene: NA
CDR3 protein: CASRNPQREVGYTF
CDR3 DNA: TGTGCCAGCAGAAACCCCCAAAGGGAAGTGGGCTACACCTTC

V gene: TRBV5-1
CDR3 length: 13
J gene: TRBJ2-5
clone size: few
D gene: TRBD1
CDR3 protein: CASSLVQGETQYF
CDR3 DNA: TGCGCCAGCAGCTTGGTACAGGGGGAGACCCAGTACTTC

V gene: TRBV27
CDR3 length: 10
J gene: TRBJ2-1
clone size: NA
D gene: NA
CDR3 protein: CASGNNEQFF
CDR3 DNA: TGTGCCAGCGGAAACAATGAGCAGTTCTTC

V gene: TRBV9
CDR3 length: 14
J gene: TRBJ2-3
clone size: NA
D gene: NA
CDR3 protein: CASSRADLTDTQYF
CDR3 DNA: TGTGCCAGCAGCCGAGCGGACCTCACAGATACGCAGTATTTT

V gene: TRBV7-9
CDR3 length: 17
J gene: TRBJ2-5
clone size: NA
D gene: NA
CDR3 protein: CASSLAMTAGHQETQYF
CDR3 DNA: TGTGCCAGCAGCTTAGCTATGACCGCCGGCCACCAAGAGACCCAGTACTTC

V gene: TRBV4-1
CDR3 length: 13
J gene: TRBJ2-7
clone size: NA
D gene: TRBD1
CDR3 protein: CASSQRDSHEQYF
CDR3 DNA: TGCGCCAGCAGCCAAAGGGACAGCCACGAGCAGTACTTC

V gene: TRBV9
CDR3 length: 13
J gene: TRBJ1-5
clone size: NA
D gene: NA
CDR3 protein: CASSVGLGQPQHF
CDR3 DNA: TGTGCCAGCAGCGTAGGGCTAGGGCAGCCCCAGCATTTT

V gene: TRBV5-4
CDR3 length: 14
J gene: TRBJ2-1
clone size: few
D gene: TRBD2
CDR3 protein: CASSAFWGGNEQFF
CDR3 DNA: TGTGCCAGCAGCGCCTTTTGGGGGGGGAATGAGCAGTTCTTC

V gene: TRBV7-8
CDR3 length: 15
J gene: TRBJ2-5
clone size: NA
D gene: TRBD1
CDR3 protein: CASSWIRGQKETQYF
CDR3 DNA: TGTGCCAGCAGCTGGATCAGGGGGCAGAAAGAGACCCAGTACTTC

V gene: TRBV6-4
CDR3 length: 15
J gene: TRBJ2-3
clone size: NA
D gene: TRBD2
CDR3 protein: CASSYYSGRTDTQYF
CDR3 DNA: TGTGCCAGCAGTTATTATAGCGGGAGGACAGATACGCAGTATTTT

V gene: TRBV5-1
CDR3 length: 14
J gene: TRBJ2-1
clone size: NA
D gene: TRBD2
CDR3 protein: CASSGSGTHNEQFF
CDR3 DNA: TGCGCCAGCAGTGGTAGCGGGACCCACAATGAGCAGTTCTTC

V gene: TRBV2
CDR3 length: 12
J gene: TRBJ1-1
clone size: NA
D gene: NA
CDR3 protein: CASTGGRAEAFF
CDR3 DNA: TGTGCCAGCACCGGGGGAAGGGCTGAAGCTTTCTTT

V gene: TRBV30
CDR3 length: 15
J gene: TRBJ2-7
clone size: once
D gene: TRBD2
CDR3 protein: CAWSEGSSGTYEQYF
CDR3 DNA: TGTGCCTGGAGTGAGGGATCTAGCGGGACGTACGAGCAGTACTTC

V gene: TRBV6-5
CDR3 length: 15
J gene: TRBJ2-5
clone size: NA
D gene: NA
CDR3 protein: CASSYGRGPWETQYF
CDR3 DNA: TGTGCCAGCAGTTACGGTCGAGGACCGTGGGAGACCCAGTACTTC

V gene: TRBV10-3
CDR3 length: 15
J gene: TRBJ2-5
clone size: once
D gene: TRBD1
CDR3 protein: CAISDPGQGQETQYF
CDR3 DNA: TGTGCCATCAGTGACCCAGGACAGGGCCAAGAGACCCAGTACTTC

V gene: TRBV30
CDR3 length: 15
J gene: TRBJ2-2
clone size: few
D gene: NA
CDR3 protein: CAWSVLQISTGELFF
CDR3 DNA: TGTGCCTGGAGTGTACTACAAATTAGCACCGGGGAGCTGTTTTTT

V gene: TRBV29-1
CDR3 length: 12
J gene: TRBJ2-7
clone size: NA
D gene: NA
CDR3 protein: CSVERGEYEQYF
CDR3 DNA: TGCAGCGTTGAAAGGGGGGAGTACGAGCAGTACTTC

V gene: TRBV4-3
CDR3 length: 12
J gene: TRBJ1-2
clone size: once
D gene: NA
CDR3 protein: CASSQDNYGYTF
CDR3 DNA: TGCGCCAGCAGCCAGGACAACTATGGCTACACCTTC

V gene: TRBV7-2
CDR3 length: 12
J gene: TRBJ2-7
clone size: NA
D gene: NA
CDR3 protein: CASSPTPYEQYF
CDR3 DNA: TGTGCCAGCAGCCCCACCCCCTACGAGCAGTACTTC

V gene: TRBV5-6
CDR3 length: 13
J gene: TRBJ1-2
clone size: NA
D gene: TRBD1
CDR3 protein: CASSGGQGYGYTF
CDR3 DNA: TGTGCCAGCAGCGGGGGACAGGGCTATGGCTACACCTTC

V gene: TRBV27
CDR3 length: 14
J gene: TRBJ1-1
clone size: NA
D gene: NA
CDR3 protein: CASSLLGAGTEAFF
CDR3 DNA: TGTGCCAGCAGTTTGCTTGGGGCAGGGACTGAAGCTTTCTTT

V gene: TRBV4-1
CDR3 length: 19
J gene: TRBJ2-2
clone size: NA
D gene: NA
CDR3 protein: CASSLYTDSASLNTGELFF
CDR3 DNA: TGCGCCAGCAGCCTTTACACCGACAGTGCCTCCTTGAACACCGGGGAGCTGTTTTTT

V gene: TRBV4-1
CDR3 length: 15
J gene: TRBJ2-6
clone size: NA
D gene: NA
CDR3 protein: CASSQVVGGANVLTF
CDR3 DNA: TGCGCCAGCAGCCAAGTGGTAGGTGGGGCCAACGTCCTGACTTTC

V gene: TRBV13
CDR3 length: 14
J gene: TRBJ2-7
clone size: NA
D gene: NA
CDR3 protein: CASSFTGGHYEQYF
CDR3 DNA: TGTGCCAGCAGCTTCACGGGGGGCCACTACGAGCAGTACTTC

V gene: TRBV27
CDR3 length: 15
J gene: TRBJ2-5
clone size: NA
D gene: TRBD2
CDR3 protein: CASSGLAGPQETQYF
CDR3 DNA: TGTGCCAGCAGCGGACTAGCGGGCCCCCAAGAGACCCAGTACTTC